The 28 T cell receptor beta chains below come from one sample, sequenced in a study of blood T cell repertoires in COVID-19. Sequencing used immunoSEQ multiplex PCR; TCRdb keeps in-frame clones, though not all of them. The top ten clones hold just under 4% of a sample with roughly 88,000 clones, about 93% of them seen once. Input material: peripheral blood. The receptors were sampled from a woman aged 45 to 65 in a cohort sampled during active COVID-19.

This chain connects TRBV7-8 to TRBJ2-3; unclear D gene. CDR1 is SGHVS and CDR2 is FQNEAQ in the germline V gene. V lost 0 bases to trimming and J lost 6 bases, with 10 bases between them. The CDR3 is made up of 14 amino acids. This CDR3 is CASSLARWVDTQYF. The CDR3 DNA reads as TGTGCCAGCAGCTTAGCCAGGTGGGTCGATACGCAGTATTTT.

This chain uses TRBV30 with TRBJ1-6; D not resolved. V dropped 0 bases and J dropped 10 bases, with 10 bases sitting between them. This CDR3 has 13 residues. Germline-derived CDR1 and CDR2 are GTSNPN and SVGIG (reference sequence). CDR3 in amino acids: CAWSVQSPSPLHF. CDR3 sequence (DNA): TGTGCCTGGAGTGTACAGAGCCCATCACCCCTCCACTTT.

This chain links TRBV11-2 with TRBJ1-3; TRBD1 might be the D (6 bases). The CDR3 extends over 14 amino acids. V was trimmed by 2 bases and J by 3 bases, leaving 8 bases between them. The germline gives CDR1 SGHAT, CDR2 FQNNGV. The CDR3 region is CASSLKGDGNTIYF. The CDR3, as DNA: TGTGCCAGCAGCTTAAAGGGGGATGGAAACACCATATATTTT. Based on the CDR3 plus reference TRBV11-2 and TRBJ1-3, the full variable domain is EAGVAQSPRYKIIEKRQSVAFWCNPISGHATLYWYQQILGQGPKLLIQFQNNGVVDDSQLPKDRFSAERLKGVDSTLKIQPAKLEDSAVYLCASSLKGDGNTIYFGEGSWLTVV.

The chain recombines TRBV30 with TRBJ1-1; 7 bases align to TRBD1. Unmatched junction bases numbered 5, after V lost 1 base and J lost 0 bases. Germline values: CDR1 GTSNPN, CDR2 SVGIG (reference sequence). The CDR3 loop spans 15 amino acids. CDR3 sequence: CAWSALTGMNTEAFF. The CDR3 region has the DNA TGTGCCTGGAGTGCTTTGACAGGGATGAACACTGAAGCTTTCTTT.

The chain has TRBV7-9 and TRBJ1-2; D is perhaps TRBD1 (6 bases). This CDR3 comprises 12 residues. Looked up from germline, CDR1 is SEHNR and CDR2 is FQNEAQ (reference sequence). V lost 5 bases and J lost 8, with 12 bases in between. CDR3 in amino acids: CASSPIGGGYTF. The CDR3 coding sequence is TGTGCCAGCAGCCCCATTGGGGGCGGCTACACCTTC. Full variable domain (outside the CDR3, taken from reference TRBV7-9 and TRBJ1-2): DTGVSQNPRHKITKRGQNVTFRCDPISEHNRLYWYRQTLGQGPEFLTYFQNEAQLEKSRLLSDRFSAERPKGSFSTLEIQRTEQGDSAMYLCASSPIGGGYTFGSGTRLTVV.

The chain carries TRBV2 and TRBJ2-4; 7 positions match TRBD1. The CDR3 consists of 13 residues. Germline V gene data show CDR1 as SNHLY and CDR2 as FYNNEI. The trim removed 4 bases at V and 9 bases at J, leaving 6 bases unmatched. The CDR3 nucleotides read TGTGCCAGCAGTGGCTGGACAGGAGGCATTCAGTACTTC. Translating it yields CASSGWTGGIQYF.

The chain joins TRBV24-1 to TRBJ2-3; 11 bases match TRBD2. Germline trimming cut 4 bases from V and 5 bases from J; bases unmatched to any gene: 7. In germline, CDR1 is KGHDR, CDR2 SFDVKD. The CDR3 totals 16 residues. The CDR3 loop reads CATSEALAGGQDTQYF. The CDR3, as DNA: TGTGCCACCAGTGAAGCTCTAGCGGGAGGCCAAGATACGCAGTATTTT.

This chain links TRBV12-5 with TRBJ1-5; 8 nucleotides match TRBD1. Germline lookup yields CDR1 LGHNT and CDR2 FRNRAP. The CDR3 is 13 residues long. With 1 base clipped from V and 11 bases from J, the junction kept 4 bases outside the gene matches. CDR3 in amino acids: CASGLAGTGAQHF. In nucleotides, the CDR3 is TGTGCTAGTGGTTTGGCAGGGACAGGAGCCCAGCATTTT.

The V gene is TRBV2, the J gene TRBJ1-5; D perhaps matches TRBD1 (5 bases). The V end lost 10 bases, the J end lost 7 bases, and 17 bases lay between the germline ends. Germline lookup yields CDR1 SNHLY and CDR2 FYNNEI. This CDR3 is built from 13 residues. As DNA, the CDR3 is TGTGCCACCTCAGCCACAGGAGGGCAGCCCCAGCATTTT. Protein: CATSATGGQPQHF.

A word on this clone: The junction differs from germline at one of its ends, possibly a read error. The chain has TRBV7-7 and TRBJ2-5, with a tentative D call TRBD1 (5 bases). In germline, CDR1 is SSHAT, CDR2 FNYEAQ (reference sequence). The CDR3 has 14 residues. CDR3 DNA sequence: TGTGCTAGCAGCCTTAGGGGCCAACAAGAGACCCAGTACTTC. This sequence encodes CASSLRGQQETQYF.

V is TRBV3-1 (or the pseudogene TRBV3-2) and J is TRBJ1-2; D is unclear. The CDR3 spans 12 residues. Germline V gene lookup returns CDR1 LGHDT and CDR2 YNNKEL (reference sequence). V lost 1 base, J lost 8 bases, and 8 bases lay in between. For the CDR3, the DNA is TGTGCCAGCAGCCAAGGCTCGGGGGGCTACACCTTC. This translates into CASSQGSGGYTF.

In its sample, this clone was seen once. The sample carries other DNA sequences with the same CDR3. This chain joins TRBV2 and TRBJ1-2, with 7 bases fitting TRBD1. The CDR3 contains 12 residues. Germline lookup yields CDR1 SNHLY and CDR2 FYNNEI. V was clipped by 6 bases and J by 7 bases; unmatched bases: 5. The CDR3 DNA is TGTGCCAGCAGGACAGGGACGGTTGGCTACACCTTC. Its translation: CASRTGTVGYTF.

The rearrangement joins TRBV18 to TRBJ1-4; possible D gene TRBD1, 6 bases. This CDR3 comprises 14 residues. V shed 5 bases and J shed 7 bases, with 14 bases lying between them. CDR1 is KGHSH, CDR2 LQKENI, per germline. This chain's CDR3 is CASSMDSGGEKLFF. CDR3 coding DNA: TGTGCCAGCTCAATGGACAGCGGGGGTGAAAAACTGTTTTTT.

This clone was picked up one time. V is TRBV7-9 and J is TRBJ2-1, with D tentatively TRBD1 (5 bases). Germline-derived CDR1 and CDR2 are SEHNR and FQNEAQ (reference sequence). CDR3 size: 18 residues. V gave up 4 bases and J gave up 12 bases, with 31 bases separating them. As DNA, the CDR3 is TGTGCCAGCAGCTCCTCGACAGCGTACCTGACGATGTCGCCCCGGCAGTTCTTC. This codes for CASSSSTAYLTMSPRQFF.

This chain connects TRBV9 to TRBJ2-5, with a tentative D call TRBD2 (6 bases). Between the trimmed V and J ends, which lost 0 bases and 2 bases, there was a span of 17 bases. The CDR3 loop spans 17 amino acids. Germline lookup yields CDR1 SGDLS and CDR2 YYNGEE. The CDR3 protein is CASSVATARGVQETQYF. The CDR3 coding sequence is TGTGCCAGCAGCGTAGCCACCGCGCGCGGGGTACAAGAGACCCAGTACTTC.

This chain links TRBV6-5 with TRBJ2-2, with 7 bases that match TRBD2. V lost 6 bases and J lost 5; bases outside the gene matches: 9. CDR1 is MNHEY and CDR2 is SVGAGI in the germline V gene. CDR3 size: 15 residues. The CDR3 DNA sequence: TGTGCCAGCAGAAGCGGACTAGTGATTACCGGGGAGCTGTTTTTT. It yields the protein CASRSGLVITGELFF.

This chain joins TRBV5-1 and TRBJ2-5; the match to TRBD1 covers 7 bases. Trimming removed 0 bases from V and 5 bases from J; junction bases left unmatched: 7. CDR3 length: 15 residues. Per the germline V gene, CDR1 is SGHRS and CDR2 is YFSETQ. Here the CDR3 reads CASSLGATGLETQYF. The CDR3 DNA reads TGCGCCAGCAGCTTGGGGGCGACAGGGTTGGAGACCCAGTACTTC.

The CDR3 sequence: CASSRLLAGTETQYF. DNA for the CDR3: TGTGCCAGCTCACGTCTACTAGCGGGAACAGAGACCCAGTACTTC. The chain uses TRBV18 and TRBJ2-5; 10 bases line up with TRBD2. Looked up from germline, CDR1 is KGHSH and CDR2 is LQKENI. The trim removed 4 bases at V and 4 bases at J, leaving 6 bases unmatched. The CDR3 sequence is 15 residues long.

Written as DNA, the CDR3 is TGTGCCAGCAGCTTGAATTTAGGGGTCTATGGCTACACCTTC. Encoded protein: CASSLNLGVYGYTF. The chain has TRBV7-9 and TRBJ1-2, with D perhaps TRBD1 (5 bases). This CDR3 contains 14 residues. Germline CDR1 SEHNR, CDR2 FQNEAQ (reference sequence). V was cut by 3 bases and J by 4 bases, with 12 bases left in between.

V and J are TRBV5-1 and TRBJ2-5; TRBD2 matches 7 bases. The ends lost 0 bases at V and 5 bases at J; junction bases unmatched: 7. This CDR3 has 15 residues. In germline, CDR1 is SGHRS, CDR2 YFSETQ. The CDR3 sequence is CASSLVAGDGETQYF. As DNA, the CDR3 is TGCGCCAGCAGCTTGGTCGCGGGGGATGGGGAGACCCAGTACTTC.

The chain is built from TRBV7-9 and TRBJ1-5; D is unresolved. CDR3 size: 13 residues. V dropped 1 base and J dropped 5 bases, with 6 bases sitting between them. Germline V gives CDR1 SEHNR, CDR2 FQNEAQ (reference sequence). CDR3 DNA: TGTGCCAGCAGCTTAGATCCCGATCAGCCCCAGCATTTT. As protein: CASSLDPDQPQHF.

The V and J genes are TRBV7-8 and TRBJ1-2, with TRBD1 as a possible D gene (5 bases). This CDR3 has 15 residues. With 3 bases removed from V and 8 bases from J, the gap between germline ends came to 19 bases. From germline, CDR1 is SGHVS and CDR2 FQNEAQ. CDR3 coding DNA: TGTGCCAGCAGCTTGGGGCGGGGTCCTCGAGGAGGCTACACCTTC. Translated: CASSLGRGPRGGYTF.

The chain links TRBV3-1 (or the pseudogene TRBV3-2) to TRBJ1-6; D may be TRBD1 (6 bases). Trimming took off 1 base at V and 11 bases at J, with 12 bases between the two ends. There are 14 residues in the CDR3. Germline V gene sequence: CDR1 LGHDT, CDR2 YNNKEL (reference sequence). The CDR3 DNA reads TGTGCCAGCAGCCAAGCGCAGGGGATTACACCCCTCCACTTT. Amino acids: CASSQAQGITPLHF.

V gene TRBV19 combines with J gene TRBJ2-1, with D possibly matching TRBD1 (6 bases). The CDR3 runs to 16 residues. Trimming stripped 5 bases from V and 10 bases from J, with 24 bases between. Germline V gives CDR1 LNHDA, CDR2 SQIVND (reference sequence). CDR3 loop: CASSLQGQGYIGEQFF. Written as DNA, the CDR3 is TGTGCCAGTAGTCTCCAGGGGCAGGGGTACATCGGGGAGCAGTTCTTC.

V and J are TRBV6-5 and TRBJ2-5, with a weak D call TRBD2 (6 bases). The CDR3 spans 13 residues. The V end was cut by 6 bases, the J end by 5 bases, with 13 bases between. Looked up from germline, CDR1 is MNHEY and CDR2 is SVGAGI. This chain's CDR3 is CASSLQEGETQYF. CDR3 coding DNA: TGTGCCAGCAGCTTACAGGAGGGTGAGACCCAGTACTTC.

The chain carries TRBV6-2 or TRBV6-3 and TRBJ2-5; 9 nucleotides match TRBD2. CDR1 and CDR2 from the germline V gene are MNHEY and SVGEGT. V lost 2 bases and J lost 9; bases outside the gene matches: 4. The CDR3 totals 13 residues. CDR3 region: CASSYAGGPAQYF. The CDR3 region has the DNA TGTGCCAGCAGTTACGCGGGGGGGCCGGCCCAGTACTTC.

This rearrangement joins TRBV10-3 to TRBJ2-7, with TRBD2 as a possible D gene (7 bases). CDR1 and CDR2 (germline): ENHRY, SYGVKD. This CDR3 has 14 amino acids. Trimming removed 3 bases from V and 5 bases from J, with 14 bases in between. The DNA of the CDR3 is TGTGCCATCAGTGATCGGGGGGCGAACGACGAGCAGTACTTC. Residues: CAISDRGANDEQYF.

This clone was recorded a few times. This chain links TRBV10-1 with TRBJ1-6; 10 bases are a match to TRBD1. Germline CDR1 WNHNN, CDR2 SYGVQD (reference sequence). With V trimmed by 3 bases and J by 11 bases, 4 bases remained unmatched. The CDR3 spans 14 residues. CDR3 in amino acids: CASSDRDRGPPLHF. Written as DNA, the CDR3 is TGCGCCAGCAGTGACAGGGACAGGGGACCACCCCTCCACTTT.